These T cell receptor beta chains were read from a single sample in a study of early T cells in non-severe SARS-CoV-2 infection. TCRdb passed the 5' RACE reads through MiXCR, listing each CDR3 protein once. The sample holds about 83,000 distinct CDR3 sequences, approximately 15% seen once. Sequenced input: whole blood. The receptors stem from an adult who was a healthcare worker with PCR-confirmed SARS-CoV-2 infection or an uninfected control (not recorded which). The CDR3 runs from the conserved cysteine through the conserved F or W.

CASSYEGGEQFF	TRBV6-2/TRBV6-3	TRBJ2-1
CASRDRVYGYTF	TRBV5-8	TRBJ1-2
CASSSLPPGRSSGANVLTF	TRBV19	TRBJ2-6
CASGPPGQGLANYGYTF	TRBV12-5	TRBJ1-2
CASRLPTGATEAFF	TRBV11-1	TRBJ1-1
CASSITRANQPQHF	TRBV6-5	TRBJ1-5
CASTVGPGAKNIQYF	TRBV9	TRBJ2-4
CSASRLAGFETQYF	TRBV20-1	TRBJ2-5
CASRTGGASEQFF	TRBV6-6	TRBJ2-1
CSVARGGSYNEQFF	TRBV29-1	TRBJ2-1
CASSESTGRGRYEQYF	TRBV2	TRBJ2-7
CASSEARTGVEKLFF	TRBV2	TRBJ1-4
CASSESGETEAFF	TRBV2	TRBJ1-1
CASSPSGATDTQYF	TRBV19	TRBJ2-3
CASSPRQGAFTEAFF	TRBV11-2	TRBJ1-1
CAWSPGGRGSRNEQFF	TRBV30	TRBJ2-1
CASSHMGGRETQYF	TRBV6-2/TRBV6-3	TRBJ2-5
CASSQDWRGDSPLHF	TRBV4-3	TRBJ1-6
CASSLWGNSNQPQHF	TRBV7-8	TRBJ1-5
CASSARTANYGYTF	TRBV2	TRBJ1-2
CSAPDRTSENTIYF	TRBV20-1	TRBJ1-3
CASSQQGMNTGELFF	TRBV7-6	TRBJ2-2
CASSYRLLAGAKNIQYF	TRBV6-6	TRBJ2-4
CSARDRLAVGNIQYF	TRBV20-1	TRBJ2-4
CASSLGALEQPQHF	TRBV7-9	TRBJ1-5
CASSSRVRDVGIQYF	TRBV11-2	TRBJ2-4
CASSLAGGGAKNIQYF	TRBV5-4	TRBJ2-4
CSSSDSAGSAAKNIQYF	TRBV20-1	TRBJ2-4
CASSVSTASGGYF	TRBV5-6	TRBJ2-7
CASRNLGETQYF	TRBV2	TRBJ2-5
CSARGPNTGELFF	TRBV20-1	TRBJ2-2
CASKGLRGRAFF	TRBV12-3/TRBV12-4	TRBJ1-1
CASNDRDRNQPQHF	TRBV12-3/TRBV12-4	TRBJ1-5
CASKTGTGAYEQYF	TRBV19	TRBJ2-7